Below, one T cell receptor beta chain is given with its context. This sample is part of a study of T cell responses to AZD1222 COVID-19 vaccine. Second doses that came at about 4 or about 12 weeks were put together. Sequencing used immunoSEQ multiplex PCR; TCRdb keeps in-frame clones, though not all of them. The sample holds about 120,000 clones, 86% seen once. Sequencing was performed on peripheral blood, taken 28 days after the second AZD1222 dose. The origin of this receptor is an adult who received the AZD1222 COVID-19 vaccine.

CDR3 nucleotides: TGCGCCAGCAGCAACGGGGGGGCCGGCGGGGAGCTGTTTTTT. It specifies CASSNGGAGGELFF. J is TRBJ2-2 and V is TRBV5-1; 8 bases map to TRBD2. Unmatched junction bases numbered 6, after V lost 4 bases and J lost 7 bases. CDR1 is SGHRS and CDR2 is YFSETQ in the germline V gene. CDR3 length: 14 residues.